The clone carrying this TCR beta chain has more than one count but fewer than ten. Its cognate antigen is unknown. The sample belongs to a study of beta chain features in type 1 diabetes. Expressed TCRB transcripts were sequenced because the isolated RNA had all been reverse transcribed beforehand. Method: immunoSEQ multiplex PCR; TCRdb's copy keeps in-frame clones and lacks some. Of 300,000 to 400,000 clones listed, approximately 13% are singletons. Whole-study results and caveats: Patients with Type 1 diabetes showed moderately but significantly shorter TCRB CDR3s in all four CD4+ subsets.

Germline CDR1 SGHTA, CDR2 FQGNSA. This CDR3 has 13 amino acids. V was trimmed by 2 bases and J by 3 bases, leaving 8 bases between them. This clonotype was obtained from a young woman with type 1 diabetes. Material: naive CD4+ T cells from blood. The J gene is TRBJ2-7, the V gene TRBV7-2; D is ambiguous. CDR3 residues: CASSLLGNYEQYV. The DNA for the CDR3 is TGTGCCAGCAGCTTACTAGGAAACTACGAGCAGTACGTC.